The clone carrying this TCR beta chain has a count of ten or more. What it binds is unknown. This sample's TCRbeta library carried unique molecular identifier barcodes. TCRdb analysed the PCR reads with MiXCR anew, one entry per CDR3 protein. The sample has 350,000 to 500,000 distinct CDR3 sequences, roughly 44% seen once. The V end lost 0 bases, the J end lost 4 bases, and 12 bases lay between the germline ends. CDR3 size: 15 residues. CDR1 and CDR2 (germline): SGHVS, FQNEAQ. The data derive from a study of T-cell reconstitution after alpha-beta-depleted transplantation in children. Findings of the study overall: Recipient T cells and thymic progenitors that survived were the source of the high TCRbeta diversity seen at day 60 in some patients. Among T cells one year after transplant, newly produced cells accounted for most counts and diversity. After transplant, at about two months, alpha-beta T cells were reportedly derived from several hundred expanded graft clones.

The V and J genes are TRBV7-8 and TRBJ2-5; possible D gene TRBD1, 6 bases. This TCR derives from a girl aged 2 to 9 with aplastic anemia, due to receive a stem cell transplant. The source material was PBMCs, sampled before TCRalphabeta/CD19-depleted stem cell transplant. This CDR3 is CASSLAWGPGETQYF. DNA of the CDR3: TGTGCCAGCAGCTTAGCCTGGGGGCCTGGAGAGACCCAGTACTTC. Full variable domain (rest looked up from reference TRBV7-8 and TRBJ2-5): GAGVSQSPRYKVAKRGQDVALRCDPISGHVSLFWYQQALGQGPEFLTYFQNEAQLDKSGLPSDRFFAERPEGSVSTLKIQRTQQEDSAVYLCASSLAWGPGETQYFGPGTRLLVL.